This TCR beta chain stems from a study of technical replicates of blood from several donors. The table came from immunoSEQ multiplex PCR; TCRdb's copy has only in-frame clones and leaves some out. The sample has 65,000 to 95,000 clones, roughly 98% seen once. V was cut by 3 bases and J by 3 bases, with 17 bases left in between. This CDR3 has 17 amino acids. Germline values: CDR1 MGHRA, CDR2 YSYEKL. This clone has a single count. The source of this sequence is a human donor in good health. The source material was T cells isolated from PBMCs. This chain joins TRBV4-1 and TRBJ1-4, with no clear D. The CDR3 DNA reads TGCGCCAGCAGCCAGTTCCCCGGGAGTTTGGCTAATGAAAAACTGTTTTTT. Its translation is CASSQFPGSLANEKLFF.